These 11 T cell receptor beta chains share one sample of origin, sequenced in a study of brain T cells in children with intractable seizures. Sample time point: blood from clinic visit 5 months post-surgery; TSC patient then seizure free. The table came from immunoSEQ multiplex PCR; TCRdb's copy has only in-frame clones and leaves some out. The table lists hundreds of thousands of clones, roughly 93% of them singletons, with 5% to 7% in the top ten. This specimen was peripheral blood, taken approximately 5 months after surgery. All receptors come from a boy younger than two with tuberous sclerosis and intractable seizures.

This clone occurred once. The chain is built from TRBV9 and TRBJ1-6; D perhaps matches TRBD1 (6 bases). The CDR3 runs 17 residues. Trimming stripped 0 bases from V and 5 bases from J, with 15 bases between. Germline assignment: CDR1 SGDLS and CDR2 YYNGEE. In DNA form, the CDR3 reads TGTGCCAGCAGCGTAGGTTTTGCAGGGGCCCATAATTCACCCCTCCACTTT. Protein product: CASSVGFAGAHNSPLHF.

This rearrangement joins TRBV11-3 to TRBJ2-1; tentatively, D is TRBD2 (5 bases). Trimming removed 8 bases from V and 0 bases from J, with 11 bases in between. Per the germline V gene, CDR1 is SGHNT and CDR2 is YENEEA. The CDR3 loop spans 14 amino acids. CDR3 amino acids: CASRAVSSYNEQFF. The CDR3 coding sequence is TGTGCCAGCCGAGCGGTGAGCTCCTACAATGAGCAGTTCTTC.

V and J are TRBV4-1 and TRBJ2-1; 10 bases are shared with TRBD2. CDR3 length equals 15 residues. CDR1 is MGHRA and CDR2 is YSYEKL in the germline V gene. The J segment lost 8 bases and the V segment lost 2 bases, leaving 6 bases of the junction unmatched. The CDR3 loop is CASSQSGRAVYEQFF. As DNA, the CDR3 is TGCGCCAGCAGCCAAAGCGGGAGGGCCGTTTATGAGCAGTTCTTC.

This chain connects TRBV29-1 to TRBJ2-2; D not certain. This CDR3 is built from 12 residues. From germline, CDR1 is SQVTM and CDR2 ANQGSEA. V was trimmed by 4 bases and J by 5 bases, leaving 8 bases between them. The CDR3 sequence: CSVALPTGELFF. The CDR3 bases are TGCAGCGTTGCCCTACCAACCGGGGAGCTGTTTTTT.

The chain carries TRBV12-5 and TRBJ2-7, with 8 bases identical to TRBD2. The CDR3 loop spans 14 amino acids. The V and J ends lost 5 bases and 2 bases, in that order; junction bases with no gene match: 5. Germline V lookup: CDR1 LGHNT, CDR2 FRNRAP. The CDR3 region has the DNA TGTGCTAGTGGTGGTAGCGGGGCTACCTACGAGCAGTACTTC. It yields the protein CASGGSGATYEQYF.

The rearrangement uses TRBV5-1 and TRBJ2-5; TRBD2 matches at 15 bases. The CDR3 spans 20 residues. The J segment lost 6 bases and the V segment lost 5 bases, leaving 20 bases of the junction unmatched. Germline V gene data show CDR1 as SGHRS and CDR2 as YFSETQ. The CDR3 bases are TGCGCCAGCAGGCGGCGGAGACCCGGACTAGCGGGAGGGCCGATGCAGACCCAGTACTTC. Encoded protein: CASRRRRPGLAGGPMQTQYF.

The CDR3 here is CASSLGKGYEQYF. In DNA form, the CDR3 reads TGTGCCAGCAGTTTAGGTAAAGGATACGAGCAGTACTTC. This sequence joins TRBV27 and TRBJ2-7; D unclear. V was clipped by 2 bases and J by 4 bases, with 9 bases between them. Germline V CDR1 and CDR2: MNHEY, SMNVEV (reference sequence). This CDR3 is 13 amino acids long.

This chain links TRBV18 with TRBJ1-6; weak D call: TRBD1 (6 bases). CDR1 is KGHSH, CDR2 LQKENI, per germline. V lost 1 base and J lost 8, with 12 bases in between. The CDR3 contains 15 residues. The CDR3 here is CASSPRRGFHSPLHF. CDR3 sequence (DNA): TGTGCCAGCTCACCACGGAGGGGGTTCCATTCACCCCTCCACTTT.

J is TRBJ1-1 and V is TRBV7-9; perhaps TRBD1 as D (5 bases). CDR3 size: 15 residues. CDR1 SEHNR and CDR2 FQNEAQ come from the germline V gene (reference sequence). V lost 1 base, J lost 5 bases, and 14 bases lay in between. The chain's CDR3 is CASSLGSGRGTEAFF. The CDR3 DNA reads TGTGCCAGCAGCTTAGGATCAGGAAGGGGAACTGAAGCTTTCTTT.

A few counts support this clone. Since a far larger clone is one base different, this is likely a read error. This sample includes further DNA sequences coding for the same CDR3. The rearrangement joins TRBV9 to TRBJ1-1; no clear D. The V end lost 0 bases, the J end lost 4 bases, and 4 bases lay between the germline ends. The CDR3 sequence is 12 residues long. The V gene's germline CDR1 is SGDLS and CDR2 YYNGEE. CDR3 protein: CASSVGGTEAFF. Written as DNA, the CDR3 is TGTGCCAGCAGCGTAGGGGGCACTGAAGCTTTCTTT.

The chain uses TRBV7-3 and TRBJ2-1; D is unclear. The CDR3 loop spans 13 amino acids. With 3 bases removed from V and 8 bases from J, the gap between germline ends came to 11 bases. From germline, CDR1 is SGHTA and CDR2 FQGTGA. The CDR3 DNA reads TGTGCCAGCAGCTTGGGTGTTGGCGATGAGCAGTTCTTC. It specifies CASSLGVGDEQFF.